A single T cell receptor beta chain is shown here with its context. This clonotype was seen a handful of times. The antigen it recognizes is unknown. Base qualities were left out, and no much larger clone turns up one base away. TCR beta CDR3 regions were amplified from RNA transcripts. The first round of RT-PCR for the TCR CDR3 was performed with the HTBI primer set and the Qiagen OneStep RT-PCR kit. A second multiplex PCR round built the libraries, followed by size selection and purification. Libraries were sequenced paired-end with 100 bp reads on an Illumina HiSeq2000. Per the source publication's procedure: SOAPnuke was used to process the raw data, with reads discarded if the reads contained adapters or uncalled bases, had a mean Phred below 15, or lacked an exact constant-primer or identifier match. COPE v1.2.5 was used to merge the high-quality paired reads, and each unique nucleotide sequence was defined as a clonotype. Clonotypes were aligned to IMGT TRBV, TRBD and TRBJ reference segments using MiTCR v1.1. Analysis was restricted to V-J combinations with a frequency above 0.0001, which covered just over 98% of repertoires. The TCS score was defined as the ratio of F50 (clonal expansion) to E x V (chaos), calculated using BLOSUM62-based TCRdist between CDR3 peptides within each V-J. Welch's t-statistics and random forest reduced 514 V-J features to 10 to 15, which were used in a naive Bayes classifier (R e1071). The public reads were run again by TCRdb, first through fastp at Q25 and then through MiXCR, and only productive beta chains were kept. Each entry merges the rows of one CDR3 protein and shows their most common DNA and genes. TCRdb, not the original authors, processed these V and J calls. Within this sample are under 400,000 distinct CDR3 sequences, with around 15% of them counted one time only. About 21% of the sample is held by the ten biggest clonotypes.

In the germline V gene (reference sequence), CDR1 corresponds to MNHEY and CDR2 to SMNVEV. At the junction V is shortened by 7 bases and J by 2 bases, with 17 bases in between. The CDR3 runs 16 amino acids, cysteine and phenylalanine included. The only DNA kept is the CDR3, 48 bases in frame from the first base. The sample is drawn from a study of T cells in Graves' hyperthyroidism and ophthalmopathy (dated by TCRdb to about 2019). For context, the study as a whole: Peripheral blood was collected at initial diagnosis, before any treatment. Prospective prediction of ophthalmopathy was tested in an independent validation cohort of 18 hyperthyroidism patients and some 17 patients who later progressed to ophthalmopathy. A discovery cohort of about 96 patients, approximately 44 with Graves' ophthalmopathy and more than 55 with stable Graves' hyperthyroidism, was used to find distinguishing TCR V-J signatures. The approximately 100 discovery patients were divided at random into training and test sets in a 7:3 ratio. The study also compared thyroid tissue and blood T-cell repertoires from a handful of Graves' hyperthyroidism patients. The paper reports TCR Vbeta CDR3 sequencing of some 140 peripheral blood samples: around 45 ophthalmopathy, roughly 80 hyperthyroidism and around 17 progressor patients. Once sampling was done, hyperthyroidism patients were given methimazole at a starting dose of 30 mg daily, whereas ophthalmopathy patients were given high-dose intravenous methylprednisolone. The paper as a whole reports these results and caveats: Most expanded thyroid clonotypes (frequency above 0.001) were also found in blood, which suggests that blood repertoires may mirror thyroid immune responses. Sample size was not statistically predetermined, and investigators were not blinded to group allocation. In cross-validation, a model built on a 13 V-J signature told ophthalmopathy apart from stable hyperthyroidism with 85% to 90% sensitivity and roughly 81% specificity, and in testing the same model reached 80%/75%. In validation, progression to ophthalmopathy was predicted by the model with roughly 69% sensitivity and around 75% specificity, a median of around 5.9 months before onset.

In the ophthalmopathy patients, disease was moderately to severely active, with a Clinical Activity Score of 3 or more, a NOSPECS grade of 4 or more, and a duration of less than 3 months. Any patient with an uncontrolled infection, another autoimmune disease, pregnancy or lactation was excluded. Clinical symptoms, serum thyroxine and TRAb, thyroid ultrasound, and orbital computed tomography formed the basis for the diagnoses. PBMCs were isolated from more than 8 ml of fresh peripheral blood by Ficoll-Paque density gradient centrifugation. Total RNA was extracted with Trizol reagent, and quality was checked on an Agilent 2100 Bioanalyzer.

This sequence originates from an older woman with Graves' ophthalmopathy. Here the chain combines TRBV27 and TRBJ2-2; TRBD2 might be the D gene, on 6 matching bases. The sample comprised blood. The CDR3 reads CASNRRGTPNTGELFF. The nucleotide sequence reads TGTGCCAGCAATCGACGCGGGACCCCAAACACCGGGGAGCTGTTTTTT.